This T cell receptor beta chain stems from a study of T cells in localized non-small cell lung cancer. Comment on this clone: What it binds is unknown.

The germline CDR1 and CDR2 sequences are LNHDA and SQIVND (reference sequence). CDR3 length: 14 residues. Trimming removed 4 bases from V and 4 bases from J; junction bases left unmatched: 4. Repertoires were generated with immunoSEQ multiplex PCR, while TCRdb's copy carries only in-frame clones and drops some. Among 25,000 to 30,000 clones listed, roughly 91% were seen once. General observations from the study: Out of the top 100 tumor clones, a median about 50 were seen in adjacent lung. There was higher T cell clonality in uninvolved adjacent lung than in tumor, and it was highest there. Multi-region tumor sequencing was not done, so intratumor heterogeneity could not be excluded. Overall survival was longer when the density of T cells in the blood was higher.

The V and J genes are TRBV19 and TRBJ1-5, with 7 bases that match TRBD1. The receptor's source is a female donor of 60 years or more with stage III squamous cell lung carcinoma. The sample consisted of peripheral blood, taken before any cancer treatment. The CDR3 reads CASSSRQGNQPQHF. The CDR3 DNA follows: TGTGCCAGTAGTAGCCGACAGGGTAATCAGCCCCAGCATTTT. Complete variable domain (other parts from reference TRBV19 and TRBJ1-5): DGGITQSPKYLFRKEGQNVTLSCEQNLNHDAMYWYRQDPGQGLRLIYYSQIVNDFQKGDIAEGYSVSREKKESFPLTVTSAQKNPTAFYLCASSSRQGNQPQHFGDGTRLSIL.